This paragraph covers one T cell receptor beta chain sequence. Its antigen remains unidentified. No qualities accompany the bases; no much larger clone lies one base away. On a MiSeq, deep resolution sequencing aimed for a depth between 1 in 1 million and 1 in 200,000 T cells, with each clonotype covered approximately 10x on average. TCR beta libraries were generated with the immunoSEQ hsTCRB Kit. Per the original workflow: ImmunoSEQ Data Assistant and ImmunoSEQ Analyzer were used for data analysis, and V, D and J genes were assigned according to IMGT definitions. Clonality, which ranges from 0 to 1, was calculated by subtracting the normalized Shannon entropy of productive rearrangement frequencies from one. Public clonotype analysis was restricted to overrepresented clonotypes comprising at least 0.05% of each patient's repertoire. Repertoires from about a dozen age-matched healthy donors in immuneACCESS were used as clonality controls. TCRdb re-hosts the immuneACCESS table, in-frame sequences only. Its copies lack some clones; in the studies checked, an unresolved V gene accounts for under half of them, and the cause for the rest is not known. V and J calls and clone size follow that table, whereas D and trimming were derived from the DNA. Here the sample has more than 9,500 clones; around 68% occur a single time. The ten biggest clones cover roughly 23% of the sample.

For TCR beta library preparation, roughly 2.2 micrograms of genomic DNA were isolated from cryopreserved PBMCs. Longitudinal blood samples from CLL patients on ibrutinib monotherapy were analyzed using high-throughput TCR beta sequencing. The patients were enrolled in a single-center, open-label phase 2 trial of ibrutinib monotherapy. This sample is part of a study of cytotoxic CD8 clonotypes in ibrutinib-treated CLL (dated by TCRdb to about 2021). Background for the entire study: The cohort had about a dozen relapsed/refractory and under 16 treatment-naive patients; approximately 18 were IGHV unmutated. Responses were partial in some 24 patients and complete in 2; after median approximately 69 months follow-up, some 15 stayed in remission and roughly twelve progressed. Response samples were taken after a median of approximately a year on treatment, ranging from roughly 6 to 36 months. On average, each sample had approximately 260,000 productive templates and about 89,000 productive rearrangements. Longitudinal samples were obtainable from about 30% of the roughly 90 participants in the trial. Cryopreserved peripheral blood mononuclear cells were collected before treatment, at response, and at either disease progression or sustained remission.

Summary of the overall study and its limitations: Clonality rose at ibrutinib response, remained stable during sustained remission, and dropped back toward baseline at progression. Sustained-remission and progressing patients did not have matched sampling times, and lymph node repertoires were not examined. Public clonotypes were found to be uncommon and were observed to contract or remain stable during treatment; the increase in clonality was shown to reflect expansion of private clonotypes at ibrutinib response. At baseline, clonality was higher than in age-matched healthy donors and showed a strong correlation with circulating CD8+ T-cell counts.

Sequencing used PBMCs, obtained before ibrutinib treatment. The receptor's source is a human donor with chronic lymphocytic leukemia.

In nucleotides, the sequence is TGCGCCAGCAGCTTGGGAGCAGGGGTGGAGAACACTGAAGCTTTCTTT. This encodes CASSLGAGVENTEAFF. This chain joins TRBV5-1 to TRBJ1-1, and possibly TRBD1, on 6 matching bases. Via the germline V gene, CDR1 is SGHRS and CDR2 YFSETQ. The junction shows trimming of 0 bases on V and 1 base on J, plus 13 bases between the germline ends. The cysteine opens and the phenylalanine closes a CDR3 of 16 amino acids. Of all the DNA, just the CDR3 is kept, 48 bases in frame from base 1.